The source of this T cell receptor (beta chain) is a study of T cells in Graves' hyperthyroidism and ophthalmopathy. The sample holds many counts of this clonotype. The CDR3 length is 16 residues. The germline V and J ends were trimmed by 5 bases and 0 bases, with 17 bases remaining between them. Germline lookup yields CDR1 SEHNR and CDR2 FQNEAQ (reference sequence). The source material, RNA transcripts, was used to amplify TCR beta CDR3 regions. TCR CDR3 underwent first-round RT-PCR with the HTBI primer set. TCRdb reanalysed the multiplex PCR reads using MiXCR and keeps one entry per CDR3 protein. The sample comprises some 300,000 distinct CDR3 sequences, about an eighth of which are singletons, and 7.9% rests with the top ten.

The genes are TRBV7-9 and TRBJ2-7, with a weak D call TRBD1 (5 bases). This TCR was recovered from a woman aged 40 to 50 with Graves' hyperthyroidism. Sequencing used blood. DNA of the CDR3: TGTGCCAGCAGCGCCGAAGACAGCCTTTACTCCTACGAGCAGTACTTC. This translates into CASSAEDSLYSYEQYF.